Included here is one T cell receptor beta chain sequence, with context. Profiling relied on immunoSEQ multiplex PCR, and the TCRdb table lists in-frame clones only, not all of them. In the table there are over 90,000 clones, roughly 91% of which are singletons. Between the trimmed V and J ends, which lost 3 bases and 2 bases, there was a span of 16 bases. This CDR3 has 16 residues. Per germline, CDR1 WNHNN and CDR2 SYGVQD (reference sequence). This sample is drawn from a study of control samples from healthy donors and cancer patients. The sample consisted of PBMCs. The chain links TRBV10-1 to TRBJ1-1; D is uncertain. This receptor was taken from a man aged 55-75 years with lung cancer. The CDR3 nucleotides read TGCGCCAGCAGTGATACAGCCCGAACGGGTAACACTGAAGCTTTCTTT. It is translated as CASSDTARTGNTEAFF.